This TCR beta chain originates from a study of blood T cell repertoires in COVID-19. The protocol was immunoSEQ multiplex PCR, while the TCRdb copy is restricted to in-frame clones and leaves out a portion. Of roughly 100,000 clones in the sample, 92% were seen once. CDR1 is LGHNA, CDR2 YSLEER, per germline. This CDR3 region has 13 residues. The ends were cut back, 4 bases at V and 5 bases at J, with 9 bases in the middle. The receptor's source is a woman between 45 and 60 years old with COVID-19, enrolled during active disease. This chain links TRBV4-3 with TRBJ1-5; D not resolved. The sequenced sample consisted of peripheral blood. The CDR3 DNA sequence: TGCGCCAGCAGCCCACTAAACTATCAGCCCCAGCATTTT. Its translation is CASSPLNYQPQHF.